This T cell receptor beta chain was recorded in a study of shared T cell receptors in the human thymus (TCRdb year 2021). Study-wide context: The study examined how self-reactive, shared T-cell receptor alpha chains are generated in the human thymus.

The CDR3 runs 16 amino acids, cysteine and phenylalanine included. Only the CDR3 region is kept as DNA, spanning 48 bases read in frame from base 1. CDR1 is given as WNHNN and CDR2 as SYGVQD, both from the germline V gene (reference sequence). V and J are trimmed by 3 bases and 3 bases, and the gene matches miss 6 bases of the junction. Receptor libraries were prepared by the immunoSEQ multiplex PCR assay. TCRdb took this table from immuneACCESS and kept in-frame rearrangements with V and J called. Such tables lack part of the clones; where checked against another copy, unresolved V genes explain under half of the gap, and the rest is unexplained. This sample is represented by 700,000 to 750,000 clones; 80% to 90% of them were singletons. The biggest ten clones account for more than 0.008% of the sample. In this sample, this clone turned up once. Its antigen remains unidentified. No base-level quality is on record; no much larger clone is a single base apart.

In addition, the sample was reused for a study of human thymus T cells. That second report states: Donors were immunologically healthy infants undergoing open corrective cardiac surgery for congenital heart defects in Finland. The thymus tissue came from surgical resects taken out during corrective cardiac surgery. Usage of V and J gene segments appeared to be biased in both the thymic and the peripheral blood repertoires. The related research reported highly overlapping thymic TCR repertoires among unrelated individuals. The study described the TCR alpha and beta repertoires in about eight infant thymus samples and a handful of matching peripheral blood samples. The infant donors were roughly 7 to 244 days old, and the cohort included six or seven males and two females. After being mechanically released from the tissue, thymocytes were kept at -70 degrees C in pellets of about 8.5-34 million cells. A QIAsymphony instrument was used to extract genomic DNA from the frozen cell pellets. The immunoSEQ multiplex PCR assay was used to amplify the TCRB and TCRAD loci from a standardized amount of quality-controlled genomic DNA. Amplicons spanned the V(D)J region at a length sufficient to cover the CDR3 and identify V and J genes. The commercial immunoSEQ service was used to sequence amplicons on an Illumina platform. Primer bias and sequencing errors were corrected as previously described, and TCRAD and TCRB definitions were based on the IMGT database. immunoSEQ Analyzer 3.0 and VDJTools were used for repertoire analysis, which covered basic statistics, V/J segment usage, diversity estimates, rarefaction and pairwise overlap. Diversity was estimated using the Chao1, ChaoE, Efron-Thisted, Shannon and inverse Simpson indices, and was also estimated on datasets down-sampled to the size of the smallest sample. Repertoire overlap was assessed by strict matching of CDR3 nucleotide sequence, V gene and J gene, and clustering was done by Jaccard-based multidimensional scaling. On average, around 810,000 unique TCRB clonotypes were obtained from thymus samples, compared with around 78,000 from blood samples.

The sequenced sample consisted of thymocytes. The receptor chain draws on TRBV10-1 and TRBJ2-2, with 8 junctional bases fitting TRBD1. This receptor was obtained from a girl under two years old with a congenital heart defect. Donor details come from another sample of the same person, matched by shared clones. CDR3 sequence: CASSDSRQGHTGELFF. The DNA sequence is as follows: TGCGCCAGCAGTGACTCCAGACAGGGGCACACCGGGGAGCTGTTTTTT.